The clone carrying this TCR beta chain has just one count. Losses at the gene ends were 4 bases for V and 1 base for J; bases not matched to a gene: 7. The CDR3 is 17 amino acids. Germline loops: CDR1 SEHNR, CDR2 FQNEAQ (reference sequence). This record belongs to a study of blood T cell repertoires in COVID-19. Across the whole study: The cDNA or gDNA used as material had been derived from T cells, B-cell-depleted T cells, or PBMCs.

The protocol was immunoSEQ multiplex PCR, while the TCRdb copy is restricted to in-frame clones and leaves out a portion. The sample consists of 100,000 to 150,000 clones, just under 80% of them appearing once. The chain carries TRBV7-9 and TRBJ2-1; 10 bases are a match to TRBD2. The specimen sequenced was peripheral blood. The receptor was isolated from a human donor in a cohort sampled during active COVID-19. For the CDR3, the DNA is TGTGCCAGCAGCTCGACTAGCGGGTTCGGATCCTACAATGAGCAGTTCTTC. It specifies CASSSTSGFGSYNEQFF.